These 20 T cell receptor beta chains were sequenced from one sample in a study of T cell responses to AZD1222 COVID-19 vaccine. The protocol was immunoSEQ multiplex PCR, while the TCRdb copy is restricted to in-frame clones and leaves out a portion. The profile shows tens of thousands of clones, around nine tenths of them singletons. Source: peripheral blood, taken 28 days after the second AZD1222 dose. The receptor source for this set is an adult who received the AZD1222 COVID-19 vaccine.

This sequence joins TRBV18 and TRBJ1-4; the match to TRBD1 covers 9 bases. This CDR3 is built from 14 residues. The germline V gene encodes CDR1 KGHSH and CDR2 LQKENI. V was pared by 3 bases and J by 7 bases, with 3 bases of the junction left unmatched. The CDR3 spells CASSPGQGGEKLFF. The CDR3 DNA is TGTGCCAGCTCACCGGGACAGGGTGGTGAAAAACTGTTTTTT.

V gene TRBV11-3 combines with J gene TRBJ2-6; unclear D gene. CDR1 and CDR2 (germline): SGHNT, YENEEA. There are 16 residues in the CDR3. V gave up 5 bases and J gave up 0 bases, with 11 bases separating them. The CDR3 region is CASSPRLSSGANVLTF. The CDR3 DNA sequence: TGTGCCAGCAGCCCTCGACTCAGCTCTGGGGCCAACGTCCTGACTTTC.

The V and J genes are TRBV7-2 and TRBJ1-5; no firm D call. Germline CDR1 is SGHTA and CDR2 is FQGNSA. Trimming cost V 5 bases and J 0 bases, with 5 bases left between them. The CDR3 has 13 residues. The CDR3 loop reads CASSGNSNQPQHF. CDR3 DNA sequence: TGTGCCAGCAGCGGAAATAGCAATCAGCCCCAGCATTTT. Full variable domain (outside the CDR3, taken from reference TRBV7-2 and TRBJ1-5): GAGVSQSPSNKVTEKGKDVELRCDPISGHTALYWYRQSLGQGLEFLIYFQGNSAPDKSGLPSDRFSAERTGGSVSTLTIQRTQQEDSAVYLCASSGNSNQPQHFGDGTRLSIL.

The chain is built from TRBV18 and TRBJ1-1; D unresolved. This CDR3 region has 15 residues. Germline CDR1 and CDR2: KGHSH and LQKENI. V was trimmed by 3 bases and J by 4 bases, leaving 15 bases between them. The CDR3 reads CASSPTDGDGTEAFF. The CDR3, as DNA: TGTGCCAGCTCACCCACGGACGGAGACGGCACTGAAGCTTTCTTT.

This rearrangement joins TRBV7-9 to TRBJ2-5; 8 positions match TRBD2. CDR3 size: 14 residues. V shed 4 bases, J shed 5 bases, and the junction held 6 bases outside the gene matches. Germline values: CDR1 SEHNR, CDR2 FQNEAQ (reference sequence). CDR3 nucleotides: TGTGCCAGCAGCTCCCGGGGGGGCGAGGAGACCCAGTACTTC. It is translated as CASSSRGGEETQYF.

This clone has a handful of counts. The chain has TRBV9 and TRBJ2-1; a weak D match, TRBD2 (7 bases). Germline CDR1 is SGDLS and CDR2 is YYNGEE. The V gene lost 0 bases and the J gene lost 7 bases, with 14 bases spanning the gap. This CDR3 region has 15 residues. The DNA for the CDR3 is TGTGCCAGCAGCGTAGACGGGGGGCAAGGAAATGAGCAGTTCTTC. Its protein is CASSVDGGQGNEQFF.

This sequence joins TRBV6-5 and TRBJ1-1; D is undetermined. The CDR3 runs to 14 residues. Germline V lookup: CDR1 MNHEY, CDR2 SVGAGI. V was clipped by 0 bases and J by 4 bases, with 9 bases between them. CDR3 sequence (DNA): TGTGCCAGCAGTTACTCCTTTGTCGGCACTGAAGCTTTCTTT. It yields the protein CASSYSFVGTEAFF.

The CDR3 region is CASSAEGSGNTIYF. The CDR3 DNA is TGTGCCAGCAGCGCCGAGGGGTCTGGAAACACCATATATTTT. The chain is built from TRBV9 and TRBJ1-3, with D possibly being TRBD1 (5 bases). Germline assignment: CDR1 SGDLS and CDR2 YYNGEE. The CDR3 is 14 residues long. The V and J ends lost 3 bases and 1 base respectively, with 8 bases between them.

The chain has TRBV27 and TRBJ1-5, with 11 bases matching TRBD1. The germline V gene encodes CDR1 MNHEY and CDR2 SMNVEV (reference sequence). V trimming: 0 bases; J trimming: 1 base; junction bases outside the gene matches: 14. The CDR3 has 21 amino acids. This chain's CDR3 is CASSLSLRDRGVVASNQPQHF. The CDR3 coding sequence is TGTGCCAGCAGTTTATCCTTACGGGACAGGGGGGTAGTAGCAAGCAATCAGCCCCAGCATTTT.

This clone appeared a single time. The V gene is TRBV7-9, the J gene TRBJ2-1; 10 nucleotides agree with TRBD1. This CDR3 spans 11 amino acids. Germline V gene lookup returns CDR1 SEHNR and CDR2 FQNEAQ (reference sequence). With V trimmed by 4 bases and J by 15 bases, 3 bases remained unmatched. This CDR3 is CASSSTGGRFF. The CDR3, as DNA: TGTGCCAGCAGCTCGACAGGGGGCAGGTTCTTC.

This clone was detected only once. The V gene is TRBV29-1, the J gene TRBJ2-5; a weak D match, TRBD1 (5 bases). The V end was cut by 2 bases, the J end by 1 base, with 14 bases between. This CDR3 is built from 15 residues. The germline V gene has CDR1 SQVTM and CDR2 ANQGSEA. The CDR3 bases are TGCAGCGTTGAATATTTGGCAGGGCCCCAAGAGACCCAGTACTTC. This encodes CSVEYLAGPQETQYF. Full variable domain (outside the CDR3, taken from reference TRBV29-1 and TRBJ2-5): SAVISQKPSRDICQRGTSLTIQCQVDSQVTMMFWYRQQPGQSLTLIATANQGSEATYESGFVIDKFPISRPNLTFSTLTVSNMSPEDSSIYLCSVEYLAGPQETQYFGPGTRLLVL.

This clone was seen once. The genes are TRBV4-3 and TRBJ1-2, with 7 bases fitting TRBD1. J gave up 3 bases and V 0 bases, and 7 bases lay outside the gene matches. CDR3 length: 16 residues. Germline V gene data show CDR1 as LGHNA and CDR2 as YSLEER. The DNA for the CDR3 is TGCGCCAGCAGCCAAGATCAAAGGGACAGCTACTATGGCTACACCTTC. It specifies CASSQDQRDSYYGYTF.

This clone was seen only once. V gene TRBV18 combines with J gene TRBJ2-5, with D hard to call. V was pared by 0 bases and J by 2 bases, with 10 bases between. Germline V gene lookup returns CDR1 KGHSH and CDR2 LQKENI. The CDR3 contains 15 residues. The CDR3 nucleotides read TGTGCCAGCTCACCACCGTTTAACGGACAAGAGACCCAGTACTTC. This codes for CASSPPFNGQETQYF.

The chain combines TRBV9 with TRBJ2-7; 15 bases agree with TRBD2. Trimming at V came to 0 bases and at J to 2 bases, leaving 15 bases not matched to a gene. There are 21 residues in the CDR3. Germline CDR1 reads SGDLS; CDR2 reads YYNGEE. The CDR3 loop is CASSVVTATRTSGGVAYEQYF. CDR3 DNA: TGTGCCAGCAGCGTAGTAACAGCCACCAGGACTAGCGGGGGGGTGGCCTACGAGCAGTACTTC.

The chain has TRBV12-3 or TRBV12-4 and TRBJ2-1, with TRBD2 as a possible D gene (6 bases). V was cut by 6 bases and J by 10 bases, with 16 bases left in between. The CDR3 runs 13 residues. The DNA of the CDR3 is TGTGCCAGCAGCTCCTCCTTTCGGGGGGAGCAGTTCTTC. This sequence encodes CASSSSFRGEQFF.

CDR3 region: CASSPFSSGETEAFF. The CDR3 DNA follows: TGTGCCAGCTCACCGTTTTCGTCAGGCGAAACTGAAGCTTTCTTT. The chain is built from TRBV18 and TRBJ1-1; D unresolved. CDR3 size: 15 residues. Germline V gene data show CDR1 as KGHSH and CDR2 as LQKENI. Trimming stripped 3 bases from V and 5 bases from J, with 16 bases between. Filled out from reference TRBV18 and TRBJ1-1, the complete variable domain reads NAGVMQNPRHLVRRRGQEARLRCSPMKGHSHVYWYRQLPEEGLKFMVYLQKENIIDESGMPKERFSAEFPKEGPSILRIQQVVRGDSAAYFCASSPFSSGETEAFFGQGTRLTVV.

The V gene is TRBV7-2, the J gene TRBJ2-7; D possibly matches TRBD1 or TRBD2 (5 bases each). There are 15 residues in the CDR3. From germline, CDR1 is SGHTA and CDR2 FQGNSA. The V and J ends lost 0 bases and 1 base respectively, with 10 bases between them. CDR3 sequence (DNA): TGTGCCAGCAGCTTAGCGGGGACGTCATCCTACGAGCAGTACTTC. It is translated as CASSLAGTSSYEQYF.

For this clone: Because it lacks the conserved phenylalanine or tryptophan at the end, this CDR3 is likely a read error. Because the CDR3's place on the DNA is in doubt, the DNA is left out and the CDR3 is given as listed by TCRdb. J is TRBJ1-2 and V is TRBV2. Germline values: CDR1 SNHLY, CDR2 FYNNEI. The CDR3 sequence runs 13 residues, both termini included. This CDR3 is CASSESPPSPITV.

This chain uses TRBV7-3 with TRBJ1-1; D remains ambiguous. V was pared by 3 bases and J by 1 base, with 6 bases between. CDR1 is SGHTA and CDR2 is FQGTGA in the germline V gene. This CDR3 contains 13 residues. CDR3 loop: CASSFSTNTEAFF. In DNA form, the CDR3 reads TGTGCCAGCAGCTTCTCCACGAACACTGAAGCTTTCTTT.

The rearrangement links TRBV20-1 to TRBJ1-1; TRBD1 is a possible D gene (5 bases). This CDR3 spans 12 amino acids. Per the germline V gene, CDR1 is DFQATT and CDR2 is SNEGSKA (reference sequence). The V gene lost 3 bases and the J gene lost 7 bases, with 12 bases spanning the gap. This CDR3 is CSASRQGGEAFF. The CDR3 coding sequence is TGCAGTGCTAGTCGGCAGGGCGGTGAAGCTTTCTTT.